The 7 T cell receptor beta chains presented below share a single source sample, sequenced in a study of blood T cells in healthy people across ages. With a J-beta primer mix and a sample-barcoded 5' primer, a second PCR ran about 7 to 12 cycles. Using its own MiXCR run on the 5' RACE reads, TCRdb lists one record per CDR3 protein. This table has about 290,000 distinct CDR3 sequences, 27% appearing once. What was sequenced was blood. Receptors originate from a woman aged 70-85 years in good health.

This clonotype was seen a handful of times. At one of its ends the junction is not consistent with the germline gene, which may arise from a read error. The chain couples TRBV29-1 to TRBJ2-7; TRBD2 matches at 13 bases. CDR3 length: 12 amino acids. Germline CDR1 SQVTM, CDR2 ANQGSEA. The CDR3 is CSVTSGRNKQHF. CDR3 coding DNA: TGCAGCGTGACTAGCGGGAGGAACAAGCAGCACTTC.

The chain links TRBV14 to TRBJ2-7; D possibly corresponds to TRBD2 (5 bases). Trimming removed 4 bases from V and 0 bases from J, with 10 bases in between. The CDR3 is made up of 14 amino acids. The V gene's germline CDR1 is SGHDN and CDR2 FVKESK. For the CDR3, the DNA is TGTGCCAGCAGCCCCCAGCGGTCCTCCTACGAGCAGTACTTC. Its protein product is CASSPQRSSYEQYF.

Many counts were recorded for this clonotype. The chain recombines TRBV10-1 with TRBJ2-7, with D possibly being TRBD2 (6 bases). The CDR3 sequence is 15 residues long. Germline V CDR1 and CDR2: WNHNN, SYGVQD (reference sequence). Deletions cut 3 bases from V and 3 bases from J, with 15 bases between. DNA for the CDR3: TGCGCCAGCAGTGACCCCCCGCGAGCGGGCTACGAGCAGTACTTC. This translates into CASSDPPRAGYEQYF.

This chain joins TRBV27 and TRBJ2-5; D gene ambiguous. The V gene's germline CDR1 is MNHEY and CDR2 SMNVEV (reference sequence). The CDR3 sequence is 13 residues long. Deletions cut 1 base from V and 3 bases from J, with 6 bases between. CDR3 residues: CASSLWAEETQYF. DNA of the CDR3: TGTGCCAGCAGTTTATGGGCAGAAGAGACCCAGTACTTC.

This clonotype was picked up a small number of times. This chain uses TRBV7-9 with TRBJ2-1, with D possibly matching TRBD2 (5 bases). The CDR3 length is 16 residues. V lost 5 bases to trimming and J lost 7 bases, with 21 bases between them. Germline V gene data show CDR1 as SEHNR and CDR2 as FQNEAQ (reference sequence). Here the CDR3 reads CASSVRRTPQTNEQFF. The CDR3 region has the DNA TGTGCCAGCAGCGTCCGACGGACTCCCCAAACAAATGAGCAGTTCTTC.

This sequence joins TRBV12-3 or TRBV12-4 and TRBJ2-1, with TRBD2 matching over 7 bases. This CDR3 region has 15 residues. The trim removed 7 bases at V and 5 bases at J, leaving 11 bases unmatched. The CDR3 bases are TGTGCCAGCATAAGGACGAGCGGGGCCCACAATGAGCAGTTCTTC. Translating gives CASIRTSGAHNEQFF.

A few counts support this clonotype. V usage is TRBV9 and J usage is TRBJ2-1, with TRBD2 identical over 10 bases. The V gene end was trimmed by 7 bases and the J gene end by 1 base; junction bases not matched to a gene: 8. The CDR3 totals 16 residues. Looked up from germline, CDR1 is SGDLS and CDR2 is YYNGEE. This chain's CDR3 is CASGPSSGRSYNEQFF. The CDR3 coding sequence is TGTGCCAGCGGACCCTCTAGCGGGAGATCCTACAATGAGCAGTTCTTC.